Below, 7 T cell receptor beta chains from the same sample are listed, as sequenced in a study of blood T cell repertoires in COVID-19. Measured with immunoSEQ multiplex PCR; TCRdb has only the in-frame clones, and not every one. The sample shows approximately 190,000 clones, around 83% of them seen only once. The sequencing sample was made of PBMCs or T cells enriched from blood (not recorded which). These receptors originate from a middle-aged woman in a cohort exposed to, infected with or recovered from COVID-19 (not recorded which).

The rearrangement links TRBV6-5 to TRBJ2-7; a weak D match, TRBD1 (6 bases). Germline CDR1 MNHEY, CDR2 SVGAGI. CDR3 length: 14 residues. With 6 bases removed from V and 6 bases from J, the gap between germline ends came to 18 bases. CDR3 region: CASRAGTQVPEQYF. CDR3 DNA sequence: TGTGCCAGCAGGGCCGGGACACAAGTCCCCGAGCAGTACTTC.

CDR3 DNA sequence: TGTGCCAGCAGCCGACAGGTGGAGAGCGGCGAGCAGTACTTC. Translation gives CASSRQVESGEQYF. The chain employs TRBV6-1 and TRBJ2-7, with a tentative D call TRBD1 (6 bases). The CDR3 covers 14 residues. The germline V gene encodes CDR1 MNHNS and CDR2 SASEGT. V was shortened by 6 bases and J by 6 bases, with 18 bases between the two germline ends.

The rearrangement joins TRBV5-1 to TRBJ1-1, with a possible D match to TRBD1 (5 bases). The germline V and J ends were trimmed by 0 bases and 1 base, with 13 bases remaining between them. Per germline, CDR1 SGHRS and CDR2 YFSETQ. This CDR3 spans 16 amino acids. CDR3 in DNA: TGCGCCAGCAGCTTGGAAATCAGGGTTGGGAACACTGAAGCTTTCTTT. This gives the protein CASSLEIRVGNTEAFF.

Here the CDR3 reads CASSLYQGSYGYTF. CDR3 nucleotide sequence: TGTGCCAGCAGTTTATACCAGGGATCTTATGGCTACACCTTC. This chain uses TRBV28 with TRBJ1-2, with D perhaps TRBD1 (5 bases). The CDR3 has 14 residues. The ends were cut back, 1 base at V and 5 bases at J, with 11 bases in the middle. CDR1 is MDHEN and CDR2 is SYDVKM in the germline V gene.

The gene calls are TRBV29-1 and TRBJ2-7; the match to TRBD1 covers 9 bases. Losses at the gene ends were 2 bases for V and 3 bases for J; bases not matched to a gene: 5. This CDR3 has 14 amino acids. Germline lookup yields CDR1 SQVTM and CDR2 ANQGSEA. The CDR3 DNA is TGCAGCGTTGAAAATAGGGACAGGGACTACGAGCAGTACTTC. This encodes CSVENRDRDYEQYF.

The chain recombines TRBV4-3 with TRBJ2-7, with D maybe TRBD1 (6 bases). Germline CDR1 is LGHNA and CDR2 is YSLEER. The germline V and J ends were trimmed by 1 base and 6 bases, with 13 bases remaining between them. The CDR3 extends over 14 amino acids. The CDR3 DNA sequence: TGCGCCAGCAGCCAAGGACAGGATCTCCGCGAGCAGTACTTC. This translates into CASSQGQDLREQYF.

The chain is built from TRBV27 and TRBJ2-7; 7 positions agree with TRBD2. The CDR3 covers 15 residues. Looked up from germline, CDR1 is MNHEY and CDR2 is SMNVEV (reference sequence). J lost 3 bases, V lost 4 bases, and 9 bases had no gene match. The CDR3 DNA reads TGTGCCAGCAGTTCGCTCAAGGGACTATACTACGAGCAGTACTTC. It yields the protein CASSSLKGLYYEQYF.